Below, one T cell receptor (beta chain) is given with its context. Its antigen is not known. Trimming took 2 bases from V and 7 from J; bases not matched to a gene: 10. The CDR3 is 15 amino acids. The germline CDR1 and CDR2 sequences are SQVTM and ANQGSEA. This sample is drawn from a study of cytomegalovirus exposure and HLA in healthy donors. The PCR contained 60 Vbeta and 13 Jbeta primers. Assay used: immunoSEQ multiplex PCR; TCRdb lists only in-frame clones, some missing. The sample comprises 150,000 or so clones, approximately 79% of which are singletons, and more than 3.5% rests with the top ten. Broader study findings: Across donors, most TCRs were seen rarely, yet some public ones were widespread.

This sequence was found in a man younger than 30 in good health and CMV-seropositive. Sequencing was carried out using PBMCs. The rearrangement uses TRBV29-1 and TRBJ2-1; TRBD2 matches at 8 bases. CDR3 nucleotide sequence: TGCAGCGTTGAAATGGGACTAGGGGGATATAATGAGCAGTTCTTC. It yields the protein CSVEMGLGGYNEQFF.